The 24 T cell receptor beta chains reported below all come from one sample, sequenced in a study of cytomegalovirus exposure and HLA in healthy donors. The PCR ran on 60 Vbeta and 13 Jbeta primers. Produced via immunoSEQ multiplex PCR; TCRdb's table is partial and in-frame only. The repertoire holds 150,000 to 250,000 clones, 82% seen once, with approximately 0.092% in the top ten. The sequencing sample was made of PBMCs. The receptors were sampled from a boy between 2 and 15 years old in good health and CMV-seronegative.

V and J are TRBV10-3 and TRBJ1-1; D is perhaps TRBD1 (6 bases). This CDR3 spans 12 amino acids. Germline loops: CDR1 ENHRY, CDR2 SYGVKD. Trimming removed 10 bases at V and 4 bases at J, with 13 bases between. The CDR3 protein is CATEGGGTEAFF. The CDR3 DNA is TGTGCCACTGAAGGGGGGGGCACTGAAGCTTTCTTT.

The chain couples TRBV19 to TRBJ2-1, with 11 bases matching TRBD1. Trimming at V came to 5 bases and at J to 7 bases, leaving 7 bases not matched to a gene. Germline-derived CDR1 and CDR2 are LNHDA and SQIVND (reference sequence). There are 15 residues in the CDR3. The DNA for the CDR3 is TGTGCCAGTAGTCCCGGGACAGGGGGAATTAATGAGCAGTTCTTC. This gives the protein CASSPGTGGINEQFF. Looking up the rest from reference TRBV19 and TRBJ2-1 gives the full variable domain: DGGITQSPKYLFRKEGQNVTLSCEQNLNHDAMYWYRQDPGQGLRLIYYSQIVNDFQKGDIAEGYSVSREKKESFPLTVTSAQKNPTAFYLCASSPGTGGINEQFFGPGTRLTVL.

V gene TRBV21-1 combines with J gene TRBJ1-2; TRBD1, the D gene given by the table, was not confirmed from the DNA. TRBV21-1 is labeled a pseudogene. The CDR3 runs 15 residues. The CDR3 DNA reads TGTGCCAGCAGCAGGGGGACAGCTTGTAACTATGGCTACACCTTC. It translates to CASSRGTACNYGYTF.

V and J are TRBV9 and TRBJ2-1, with 11 bases lining up with TRBD2. Per germline, CDR1 SGDLS and CDR2 YYNGEE. The CDR3 runs 15 residues. Germline trimming cut 4 bases from V and 7 bases from J; bases unmatched to any gene: 7. The CDR3 DNA is TGTGCCAGCAGCCTAGAGACTAGCGGGGCGAATGAGCAGTTCTTC. As protein: CASSLETSGANEQFF. Combining the CDR3 with reference TRBV9 and TRBJ2-1 gives the whole variable domain DSGVTQTPKHLITATGQRVTLRCSPRSGDLSVYWYQQSLDQGLQFLIQYYNGEERAKGNILERFSAQQFPDLHSELNLSSLELGDSALYFCASSLETSGANEQFFGPGTRLTVL.

V is TRBV5-6 and J is TRBJ2-7, with a tentative D call TRBD1 (5 bases). V lost 1 base and J lost 2, with 13 bases in between. Germline CDR1 reads SGHDT; CDR2 reads YYEEEE. The CDR3 length is 15 residues. The CDR3 DNA sequence: TGTGCCAGCAGCTTGTACGGACATAACCCCTACGAGCAGTACTTC. Its translation is CASSLYGHNPYEQYF.

V gene TRBV7-9 combines with J gene TRBJ1-1; D gene unclear. V lost 1 base to trimming and J lost 1 base, with 7 bases between them. This CDR3 has 14 amino acids. CDR1 is SEHNR, CDR2 FQNEAQ, per germline (reference sequence). The CDR3 nucleotides are TGTGCCAGCAGCTTAGGCGCCCGGAACACTGAAGCTTTCTTT. Residues: CASSLGARNTEAFF. Full variable domain (outside the CDR3, taken from reference TRBV7-9 and TRBJ1-1): DTGVSQNPRHKITKRGQNVTFRCDPISEHNRLYWYRQTLGQGPEFLTYFQNEAQLEKSRLLSDRFSAERPKGSFSTLEIQRTEQGDSAMYLCASSLGARNTEAFFGQGTRLTVV.

The V and J genes are TRBV19 and TRBJ1-6; the match to TRBD1 covers 10 bases. Germline CDR1 and CDR2: LNHDA and SQIVND (reference sequence). V shed 6 bases, J shed 9 bases, and the junction held 20 bases outside the gene matches. The CDR3 has 19 residues. The CDR3 DNA reads TGTGCCAGTAGCGGACAGGTAGGACAGGGGGTTGTCGGGAGTTCACCCCTCCACTTT. Translating it yields CASSGQVGQGVVGSSPLHF.

The chain has TRBV7-9 and TRBJ2-7; 8 bases are a match to TRBD2. The CDR3 is 16 amino acids. CDR1 and CDR2 (germline): SEHNR, FQNEAQ (reference sequence). The trim removed 3 bases at V and 6 bases at J, leaving 13 bases unmatched. Here the CDR3 reads CASSFYFSGVSAEQYF. The CDR3 region has the DNA TGTGCCAGCAGCTTTTACTTTAGCGGGGTCTCTGCCGAGCAGTACTTC.

The chain carries TRBV4-3 and TRBJ2-6, with TRBD1 as a possible D gene (6 bases). Germline V CDR1 and CDR2: LGHNA, YSLEER. This CDR3 has 16 residues. V lost 0 bases and J lost 4, with 10 bases in between. The CDR3 loop is CASSQDGDRGANVLTF. The CDR3, as DNA: TGCGCCAGCAGCCAAGACGGCGACAGGGGGGCCAACGTCCTGACTTTC.

This rearrangement joins TRBV5-5 to TRBJ1-2, with D possibly being TRBD1 (6 bases). The CDR3 contains 15 residues. The germline CDR1 and CDR2 sequences are SGHKS and YYEKEE (reference sequence). Trimming pared 1 base from V and 4 bases from J, leaving 14 bases between. The CDR3 sequence: CASSLSTTGAYGYTF. As DNA, the CDR3 is TGTGCCAGCAGCTTGTCAACGACAGGAGCCTATGGCTACACCTTC.

The chain combines TRBV9 with TRBJ1-5, with a tentative D call TRBD1 (5 bases). V was trimmed by 0 bases and J by 6 bases, leaving 13 bases between them. Germline V gene sequence: CDR1 SGDLS, CDR2 YYNGEE. This CDR3 has 15 amino acids. The CDR3 nucleotides are TGTGCCAGCAGCGTAGGTTCAGGGCTCGGTCAGCCCCAGCATTTT. This translates into CASSVGSGLGQPQHF.

The chain combines TRBV4-1 with TRBJ2-7, with D possibly being TRBD1 (6 bases). The germline V and J ends were trimmed by 3 bases and 5 bases, with 11 bases remaining between them. CDR1 is MGHRA and CDR2 is YSYEKL in the germline V gene. This CDR3 has 13 residues. The CDR3 bases are TGCGCCAGCAGCCAGGACAGAGCCCACGAGCAGTACTTC. Translation gives CASSQDRAHEQYF.

The chain combines TRBV14 with TRBJ2-7, with D unresolved. Trimming pared 5 bases from V and 0 bases from J, leaving 11 bases between. The length of the CDR3 is 14 residues. The germline gives CDR1 SGHDN, CDR2 FVKESK. CDR3 DNA sequence: TGTGCCAGCAGCGGTCTTGGCGGCTCCTACGAGCAGTACTTC. Translating gives CASSGLGGSYEQYF. The full variable domain, in which reference TRBV14 and TRBJ2-7 provide the parts outside the CDR3, is EAGVTQFPSHSVIEKGQTVTLRCDPISGHDNLYWYRRVMGKEIKFLLHFVKESKQDESGMPNNRFLAERTGGTYSTLKVQPAELEDSGVYFCASSGLGGSYEQYFGPGTRLTVT.

The chain is built from TRBV5-4 and TRBJ2-1; a possible D gene is TRBD1 (6 bases). Between the trimmed V and J ends, which lost 4 bases and 0 bases, there was a span of 11 bases. From germline, CDR1 is SGHNT and CDR2 YYREEE (reference sequence). The CDR3 has 15 amino acids. In DNA, the CDR3 is TGTGCCAGCAGCCAGGTGACAGGCTCCTACAATGAGCAGTTCTTC. It translates to CASSQVTGSYNEQFF.

This clone was counted once. CDR3: CASSESGTGPVNEQFF. The DNA for the CDR3 is TGTGCCAGCAGTGAATCCGGGACAGGTCCGGTCAATGAGCAGTTCTTC. The rearrangement uses TRBV6-1 and TRBJ2-1; 8 bases are a match to TRBD1. V trimming: 2 bases; J trimming: 6 bases; junction bases outside the gene matches: 9. The CDR3 contains 16 residues. Germline V gene sequence: CDR1 MNHNS, CDR2 SASEGT.

This sequence joins TRBV25-1 and TRBJ1-6, with D unclear. Germline CDR1 and CDR2: MGHDK and SYGVNS. This CDR3 is built from 16 residues. Between the trimmed V and J ends, which lost 3 bases and 9 bases, there was a span of 18 bases. CDR3 nucleotide sequence: TGTGCCAGCAGTGATGGGCCAGGTTTAGTTCTTTCACCCCTCCACTTT. Protein: CASSDGPGLVLSPLHF.

This clone was picked up one time. The CDR3 loop is CASSQRWEGRRGIAFF. CDR3 DNA: TGTGCCAGCAGCCAAAGATGGGAGGGACGTCGGGGTATTGCTTTCTTT. The gene calls are TRBV4-2 and TRBJ1-1, with a weak D call TRBD1 (5 bases). The CDR3 has 16 residues. Trimming pared 2 bases from V and 11 bases from J, leaving 24 bases between. Germline V gene sequence: CDR1 LGHNA, CDR2 YNFKEQ.

This chain links TRBV4-2 with TRBJ2-7; possible D gene TRBD1, 5 bases. The CDR3 runs 14 residues. V was pared by 1 base and J by 3 bases, with 10 bases between. Germline-derived CDR1 and CDR2 are LGHNA and YNFKEQ. DNA for the CDR3: TGTGCCAGCAGCCAAGGGGCCCAGGGCTACGAGCAGTACTTC. This sequence encodes CASSQGAQGYEQYF.

The chain couples TRBV7-3 to TRBJ2-1, with 12 positions matching TRBD2. The CDR3 loop spans 16 amino acids. J was trimmed by 0 bases and V by 3 bases; bases with no gene match: 0. From germline, CDR1 is SGHTA and CDR2 FQGTGA. The CDR3 here is CASSLTSGGSYNEQFF. The CDR3 bases are TGTGCCAGCAGCTTGACTAGCGGGGGCTCCTACAATGAGCAGTTCTTC.

The chain combines TRBV19 with TRBJ1-1; D unresolved. CDR3 length equals 11 residues. From germline, CDR1 is LNHDA and CDR2 SQIVND (reference sequence). V shed 9 bases and J shed 7 bases, with 12 bases lying between them. Here the CDR3 reads CASETGSEAFF. The DNA of the CDR3 is TGTGCCAGCGAGACTGGGAGTGAAGCTTTCTTT.

This clone was detected only a few times. V is TRBV10-2 and J is TRBJ2-1, with D unresolved. V lost 8 bases and J lost 2, with 10 bases in between. The CDR3 length is 13 residues. Germline CDR1 and CDR2: WSHSY and SAAADI. The CDR3 DNA reads as TGCGCCAGCTATGGGCTCCCCTACAATGAGCAGTTCTTC. Translated: CASYGLPYNEQFF.

To note about this clone: Other DNA sequences in this sample translate to the same CDR3. The chain couples TRBV7-2 to TRBJ1-6; 11 bases map to TRBD1. CDR1 is SGHTA and CDR2 is FQGNSA in the germline V gene. V lost 3 bases to trimming and J lost 8 bases; unmatched junction nucleotides: 0. CDR3 size: 14 residues. The CDR3 DNA reads TGTGCCAGCAGCTTGGACAGGGGGCATTCACCCCTCCACTTT. This encodes CASSLDRGHSPLHF.

The chain links TRBV11-2 to TRBJ2-7; D is perhaps TRBD1 (7 bases). V was shortened by 5 bases and J by 0 bases, with 14 bases between the two germline ends. The length of the CDR3 is 15 residues. Germline values: CDR1 SGHAT, CDR2 FQNNGV. In DNA form, the CDR3 reads TGTGCCAGCAGCAATCGGAGGGACAGCTCCTACGAGCAGTACTTC. It encodes CASSNRRDSSYEQYF.

The chain employs TRBV2 and TRBJ2-3; 8 bases are shared with TRBD2. V shed 10 bases and J 6 bases; nucleotides not matched to a gene: 6. The CDR3 runs 12 residues. Germline V gene data show CDR1 as SNHLY and CDR2 as FYNNEI. CDR3 sequence reads: CAISGTSDTQYF. CDR3 bases: TGTGCCATCTCCGGGACTAGTGATACGCAGTATTTT.